The sequence of this T cell receptor (beta chain) was determined in a study of cytomegalovirus exposure and HLA in healthy donors. Study information: Researchers previously reported finding 90 million to 120 million unique TCR beta sequences from around 200 million T cells.

The CDR3 contains 17 residues. Germline V gives CDR1 SEHNR, CDR2 FQNEAQ (reference sequence). This PCR relied on a set of 60 Vbeta primers and 13 Jbeta primers. Assay used: immunoSEQ multiplex PCR; TCRdb lists only in-frame clones, some missing. The repertoire consists of more than 150,000 clones, with around three quarters occurring once and the leading ten covering 1%. It was healthy bone marrow donors who served as donors. This clone was found once. Its antigen is as yet unknown. Mismatch with germline at one junction end may stem from a read error. Findings and limits, study-wide: Near-uniform donor sequencing depth was presumed by presence/absence analyses. Further analysis, carried out later, found HLA-associated TCR beta chains more clonally expanded than equally common other chains.

The rearrangement joins TRBV7-9 to TRBJ2-7; 15 bases are shared with TRBD2. Sequencing was performed on PBMCs. The TCR sequence derives from a woman between 50 and 59 years old in good health and CMV-seropositive. The CDR3 sequence: CSSSLGLAGGNTYEQYF. DNA of the CDR3: TGTTCCAGCAGCTTGGGACTAGCGGGAGGAAATACCTACGAGCAGTACTTC.